The T cell receptor (beta chain) under discussion was sequenced for a study of cytomegalovirus exposure and HLA in healthy donors. Trimming cost V 4 bases and J 3 bases; bases outside gene matches: 2. This CDR3 region has 14 residues. The germline CDR1 and CDR2 sequences are LNHDA and SQIVND (reference sequence). PCR used 60 Vbeta primers and 13 Jbeta primers. Sequenced by immunoSEQ multiplex PCR; TCRdb stores in-frame clones only, minus some. The profile covers around 120,000 clones, with around 81% appearing a single time and 0.55% to 0.85% taken by the ten largest. General observations from the study: When analyzed later, a missense DCLRE1C variant was found to be linked to TCR beta V- and J-gene trimming. In the analysis, some V segments, TRBV6-2 and TRBV6-3 included, were excluded as indistinguishable. Most TCR sequences were uncommon, yet certain public TCRs appeared in many donors.

With regard to this clone: Antigen specificity is unknown.

The chain recombines TRBV19 with TRBJ1-5, with TRBD1 identical over 8 bases. The source material was PBMCs. This receptor was taken from a man younger than 35 in good health and CMV-seronegative. CDR3 sequence: CASSNQGANQPQHF. The CDR3 DNA sequence: TGTGCCAGTAGTAACCAGGGGGCCAATCAGCCCCAGCATTTT.